One TCR beta chain is described in this entry. The antigen is undetermined. The sample comes from a study of OX40 agonist ivuxolimab in advanced cancers. The study, taken as a whole, reports: CD8+ T cells were the subset that, on average, had more expanded clones than CD4+. The CD4+ and CD8+ T cells in the blood had expanded clonally by week 6 at 0.1 to 3.0 mg/kg. Determination of antigen specificity was not performed for the expanded peripheral T cells.

Assay used: immunoSEQ multiplex PCR; TCRdb lists only in-frame clones, some missing. Among more than 50,000 clones listed, 75% to 85% were seen once. The CDR3 is 15 residues long. Germline V gives CDR1 SEHNR, CDR2 FQNEAQ (reference sequence). The ends were cut back, 5 bases at V and 2 bases at J, with 14 bases in the middle. The clonotype was recovered from an adult with an advanced solid tumor such as melanoma, head and neck, liver or kidney cancer. Source: CD4+ or CD8+ T cells sorted from blood, taken in a trial of the OX40 agonist ivuxolimab. The chain has TRBV7-9 and TRBJ2-3; D not certain. In DNA form, the CDR3 reads TGTGCCAGCAGCAAAATAGCTAGTCCCACAGATACGCAGTATTTT. Amino acids: CASSKIASPTDTQYF.